This paragraph reports one TCR beta chain. The PCR employed 60 Vbeta primers together with 13 Jbeta primers. Libraries were prepared by immunoSEQ multiplex PCR; TCRdb keeps only in-frame clonotypes and omits some of them. This sample has about 140,000 clones, with 70% to 80% found just once. This CDR3 region has 15 residues. V was clipped by 5 bases and J by 1 base, with 14 bases between them. In germline, CDR1 is MNHNS, CDR2 SASEGT. This sample stems from a study of cytomegalovirus exposure and HLA in healthy donors. This chain uses TRBV6-1 with TRBJ2-5; TRBD1 is a possible D gene (6 bases). The TCR sequence derives from a female donor in good health and CMV-seronegative. Material for sequencing was PBMCs. The DNA of the CDR3 is TGTGCCAGCAGTTGGCTACGGGACACCCAAGAGACCCAGTACTTC. Amino acid sequence: CASSWLRDTQETQYF.